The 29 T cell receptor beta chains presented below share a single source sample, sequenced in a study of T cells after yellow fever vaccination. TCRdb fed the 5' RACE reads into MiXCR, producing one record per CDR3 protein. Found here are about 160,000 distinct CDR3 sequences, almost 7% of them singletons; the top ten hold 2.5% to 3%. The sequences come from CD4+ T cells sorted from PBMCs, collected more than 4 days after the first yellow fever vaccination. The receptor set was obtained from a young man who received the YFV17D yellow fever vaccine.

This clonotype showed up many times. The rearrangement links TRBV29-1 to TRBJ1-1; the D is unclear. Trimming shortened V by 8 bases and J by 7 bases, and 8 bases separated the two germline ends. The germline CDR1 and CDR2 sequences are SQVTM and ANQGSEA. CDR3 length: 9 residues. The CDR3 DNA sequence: TGCAGCACAGACCTTGAAGCTTTCTTT. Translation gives CSTDLEAFF.

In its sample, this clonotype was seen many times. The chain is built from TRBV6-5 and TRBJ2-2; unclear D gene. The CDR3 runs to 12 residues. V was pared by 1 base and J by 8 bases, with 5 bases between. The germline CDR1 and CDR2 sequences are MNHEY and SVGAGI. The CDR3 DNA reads TGTGCCAGCAGTTACTTTTCGGGGGAGCTGTTTTTT. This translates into CASSYFSGELFF.

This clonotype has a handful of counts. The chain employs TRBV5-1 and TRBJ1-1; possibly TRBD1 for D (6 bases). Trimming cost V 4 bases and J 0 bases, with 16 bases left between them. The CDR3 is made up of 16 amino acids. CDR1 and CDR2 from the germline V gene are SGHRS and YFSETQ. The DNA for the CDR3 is TGCGCCAGCAGCCTGGGGTCGGGGGCCATGAACACTGAAGCTTTCTTT. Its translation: CASSLGSGAMNTEAFF.

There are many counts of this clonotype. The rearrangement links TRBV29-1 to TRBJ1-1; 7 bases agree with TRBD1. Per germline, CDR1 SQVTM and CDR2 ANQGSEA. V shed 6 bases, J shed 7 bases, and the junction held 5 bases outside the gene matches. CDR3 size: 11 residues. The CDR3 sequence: CSVTGTYEAFF. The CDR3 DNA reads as TGCAGCGTGACAGGGACTTATGAAGCTTTCTTT.

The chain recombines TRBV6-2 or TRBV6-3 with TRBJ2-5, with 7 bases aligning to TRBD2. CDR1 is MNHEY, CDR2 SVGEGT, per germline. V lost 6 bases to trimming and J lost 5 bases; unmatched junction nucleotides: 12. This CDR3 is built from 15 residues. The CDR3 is CASSQLLAAYETQYF. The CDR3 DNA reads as TGTGCCAGCAGCCAACTCCTAGCGGCTTACGAGACCCAGTACTTC.

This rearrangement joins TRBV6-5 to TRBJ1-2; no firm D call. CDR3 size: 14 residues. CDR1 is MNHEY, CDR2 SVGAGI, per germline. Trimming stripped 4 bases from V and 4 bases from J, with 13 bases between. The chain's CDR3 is CASSSRAAIYGYTF. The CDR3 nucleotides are TGTGCCAGCAGTTCCCGGGCAGCTATCTATGGCTACACCTTC.

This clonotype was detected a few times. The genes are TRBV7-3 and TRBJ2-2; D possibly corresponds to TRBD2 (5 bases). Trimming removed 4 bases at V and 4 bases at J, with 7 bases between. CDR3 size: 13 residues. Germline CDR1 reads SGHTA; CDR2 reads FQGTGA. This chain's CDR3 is CASSSRVTGELFF. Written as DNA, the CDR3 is TGTGCCAGCAGCTCGAGGGTCACCGGGGAGCTGTTTTTT.

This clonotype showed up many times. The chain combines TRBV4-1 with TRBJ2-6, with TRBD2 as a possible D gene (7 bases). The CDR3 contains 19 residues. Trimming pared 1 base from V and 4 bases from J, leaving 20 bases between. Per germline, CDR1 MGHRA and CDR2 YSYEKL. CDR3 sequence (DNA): TGCGCCAGCAGCCAAGTGGGGTCCAGGGGAGGGAAGGGGGCCAACGTCCTGACTTTC. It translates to CASSQVGSRGGKGANVLTF.

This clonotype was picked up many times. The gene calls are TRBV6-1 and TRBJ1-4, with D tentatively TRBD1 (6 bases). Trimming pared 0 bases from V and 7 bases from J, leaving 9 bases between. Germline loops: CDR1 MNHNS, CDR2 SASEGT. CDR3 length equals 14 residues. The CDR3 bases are TGTGCCAGCAGTGAAGCAGGGGGAAGTGAAAAACTGTTTTTT. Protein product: CASSEAGGSEKLFF.

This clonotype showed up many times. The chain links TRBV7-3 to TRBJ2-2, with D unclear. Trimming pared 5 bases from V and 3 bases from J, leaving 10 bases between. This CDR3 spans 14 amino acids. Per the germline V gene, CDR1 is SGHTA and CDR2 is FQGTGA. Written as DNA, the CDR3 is TGTGCCAGCAGCCTCTCGAGGTACACCGGGGAGCTGTTTTTT. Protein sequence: CASSLSRYTGELFF.

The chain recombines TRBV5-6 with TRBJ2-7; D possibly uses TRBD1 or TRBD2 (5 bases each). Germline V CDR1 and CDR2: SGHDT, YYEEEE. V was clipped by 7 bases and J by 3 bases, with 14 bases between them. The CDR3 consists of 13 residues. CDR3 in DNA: TGTGCCAGCGGCCCCCGGGACCTCTACGAGCAGTACTTC. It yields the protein CASGPRDLYEQYF.

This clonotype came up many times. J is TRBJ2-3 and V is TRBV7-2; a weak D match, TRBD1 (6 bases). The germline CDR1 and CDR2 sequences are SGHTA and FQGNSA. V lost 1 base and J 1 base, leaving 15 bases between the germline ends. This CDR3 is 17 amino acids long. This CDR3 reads CASSLVDWGPGTDTQYF. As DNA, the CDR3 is TGTGCCAGCAGCTTAGTGGATTGGGGGCCCGGCACAGATACGCAGTATTTT.

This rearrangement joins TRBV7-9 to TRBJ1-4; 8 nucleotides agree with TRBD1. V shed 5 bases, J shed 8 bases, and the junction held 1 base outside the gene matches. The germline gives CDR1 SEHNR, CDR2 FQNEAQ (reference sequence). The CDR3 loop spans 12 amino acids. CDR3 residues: CASSRQGEKLFF. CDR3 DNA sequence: TGTGCCAGCAGCCGACAGGGGGAAAAACTGTTTTTT.

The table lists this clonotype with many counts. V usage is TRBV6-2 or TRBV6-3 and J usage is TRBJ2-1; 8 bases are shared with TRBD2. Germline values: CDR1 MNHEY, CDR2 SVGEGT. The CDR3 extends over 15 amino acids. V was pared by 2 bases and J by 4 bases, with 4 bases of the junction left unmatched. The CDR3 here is CASSYERGLYNEQFF. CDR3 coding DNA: TGTGCCAGCAGTTACGAGCGGGGGCTATACAATGAGCAGTTCTTC.

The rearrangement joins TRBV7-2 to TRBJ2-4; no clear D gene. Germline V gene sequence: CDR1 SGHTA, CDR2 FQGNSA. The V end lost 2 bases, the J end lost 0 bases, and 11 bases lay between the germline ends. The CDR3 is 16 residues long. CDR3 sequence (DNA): TGTGCCAGCAGCTTACAGGTGGCTTTAGCCAAAAACATTCAGTACTTC. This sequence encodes CASSLQVALAKNIQYF.

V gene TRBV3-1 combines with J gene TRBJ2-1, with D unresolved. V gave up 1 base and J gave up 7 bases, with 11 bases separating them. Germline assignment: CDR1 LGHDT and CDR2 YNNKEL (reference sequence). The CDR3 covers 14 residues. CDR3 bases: TGTGCCAGCAGCCAAGGAACGAGGAAGAATGAGCAGTTCTTC. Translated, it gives CASSQGTRKNEQFF.

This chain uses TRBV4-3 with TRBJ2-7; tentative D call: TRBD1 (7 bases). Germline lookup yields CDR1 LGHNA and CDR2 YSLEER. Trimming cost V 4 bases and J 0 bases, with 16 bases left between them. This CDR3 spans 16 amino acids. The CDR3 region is CASSPPRGATSYEQYF. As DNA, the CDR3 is TGCGCCAGCAGCCCCCCCAGGGGGGCCACCTCCTACGAGCAGTACTTC.

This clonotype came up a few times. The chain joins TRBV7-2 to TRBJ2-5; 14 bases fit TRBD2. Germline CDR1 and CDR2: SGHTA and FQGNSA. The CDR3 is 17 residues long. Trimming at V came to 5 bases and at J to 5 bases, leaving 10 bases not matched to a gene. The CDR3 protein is CASSPTRTSGGRETQYF. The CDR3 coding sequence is TGTGCCAGCAGCCCGACCCGGACTAGCGGGGGGCGGGAGACCCAGTACTTC.

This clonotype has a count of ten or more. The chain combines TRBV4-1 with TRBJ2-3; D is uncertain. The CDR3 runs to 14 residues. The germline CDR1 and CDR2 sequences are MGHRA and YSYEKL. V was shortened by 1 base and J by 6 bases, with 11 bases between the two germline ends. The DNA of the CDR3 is TGCGCCAGCAGCCAAGTAACTTCCTCGGATACGCAGTATTTT. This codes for CASSQVTSSDTQYF.

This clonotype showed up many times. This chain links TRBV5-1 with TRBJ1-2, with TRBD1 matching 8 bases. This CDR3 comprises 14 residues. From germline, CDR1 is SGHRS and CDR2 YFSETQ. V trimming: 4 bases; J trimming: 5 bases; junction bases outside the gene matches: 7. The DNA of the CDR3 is TGCGCCAGCAGCGTCGACAGGGGTTGGTATGGCTACACCTTC. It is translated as CASSVDRGWYGYTF.

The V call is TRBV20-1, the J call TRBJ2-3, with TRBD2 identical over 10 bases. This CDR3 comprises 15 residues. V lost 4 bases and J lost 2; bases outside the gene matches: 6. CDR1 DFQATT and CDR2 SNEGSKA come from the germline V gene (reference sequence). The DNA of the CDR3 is TGCAGTGCTACGGAGCGGGGGGGCCTCACAGATACGCAGTATTTT. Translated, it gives CSATERGGLTDTQYF.

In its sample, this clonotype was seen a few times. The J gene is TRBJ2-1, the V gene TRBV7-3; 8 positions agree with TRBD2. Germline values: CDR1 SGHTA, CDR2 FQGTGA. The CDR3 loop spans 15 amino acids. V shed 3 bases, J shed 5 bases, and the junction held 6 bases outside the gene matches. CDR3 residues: CASSLSGGGNNEQFF. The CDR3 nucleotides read TGTGCCAGCAGCTTGTCCGGGGGGGGTAACAATGAGCAGTTCTTC.

The CDR3 reads CSASDLGLAGSTDTQYF. The CDR3 nucleotides read TGCAGTGCTAGTGATCTAGGACTAGCGGGGAGCACAGATACGCAGTATTTT. The chain uses TRBV20-1 and TRBJ2-3, with 12 bases matching TRBD2. V shed 3 bases, J shed 0 bases, and the junction held 7 bases outside the gene matches. CDR3 length: 17 amino acids. Germline V gene sequence: CDR1 DFQATT, CDR2 SNEGSKA (reference sequence).

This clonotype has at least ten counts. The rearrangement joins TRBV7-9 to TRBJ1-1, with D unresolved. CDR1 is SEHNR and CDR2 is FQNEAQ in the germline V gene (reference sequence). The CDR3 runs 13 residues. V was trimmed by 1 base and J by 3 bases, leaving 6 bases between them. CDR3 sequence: CASSLGGDTEAFF. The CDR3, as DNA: TGTGCCAGCAGCTTAGGTGGGGACACTGAAGCTTTCTTT.

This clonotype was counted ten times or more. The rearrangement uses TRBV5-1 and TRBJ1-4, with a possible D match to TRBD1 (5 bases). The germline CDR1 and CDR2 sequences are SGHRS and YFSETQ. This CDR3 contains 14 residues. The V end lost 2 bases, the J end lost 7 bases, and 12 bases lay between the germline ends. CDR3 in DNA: TGCGCCAGCAGCTTACGGGGGATCCGTGAAAAACTGTTTTTT. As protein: CASSLRGIREKLFF.

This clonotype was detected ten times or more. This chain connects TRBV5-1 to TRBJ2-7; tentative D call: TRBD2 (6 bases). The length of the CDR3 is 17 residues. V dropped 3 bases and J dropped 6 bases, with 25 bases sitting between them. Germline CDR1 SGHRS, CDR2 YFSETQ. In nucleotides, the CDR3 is TGCGCCAGCAGCTCGGGGGTCGGGGCGCAGGCCGCCTCCGAGCAGTACTTC. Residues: CASSSGVGAQAASEQYF. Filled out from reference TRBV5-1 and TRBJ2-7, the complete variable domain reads KAGVTQTPRYLIKTRGQQVTLSCSPISGHRSVSWYQQTPGQGLQFLFEYFSETQRNKGNFPGRFSGRQFSNSRSEMNVSTLELGDSALYLCASSSGVGAQAASEQYFGPGTRLTVT.

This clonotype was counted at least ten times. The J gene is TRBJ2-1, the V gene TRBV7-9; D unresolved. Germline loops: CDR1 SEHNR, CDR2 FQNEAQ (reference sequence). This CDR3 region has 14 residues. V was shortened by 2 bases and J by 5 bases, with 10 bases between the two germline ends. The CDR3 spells CASSLRGSDNEQFF. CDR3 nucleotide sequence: TGTGCCAGCAGCTTAAGAGGCTCGGACAATGAGCAGTTCTTC.

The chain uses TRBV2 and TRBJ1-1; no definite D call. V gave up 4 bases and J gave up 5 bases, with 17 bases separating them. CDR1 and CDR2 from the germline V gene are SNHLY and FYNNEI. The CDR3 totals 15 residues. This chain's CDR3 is CASSVEDLPRTEAFF. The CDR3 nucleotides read TGTGCCAGCAGTGTGGAGGACCTTCCGAGGACTGAAGCTTTCTTT.

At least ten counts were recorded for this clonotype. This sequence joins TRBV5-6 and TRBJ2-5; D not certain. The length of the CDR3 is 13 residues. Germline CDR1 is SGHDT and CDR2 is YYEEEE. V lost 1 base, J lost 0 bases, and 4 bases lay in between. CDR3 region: CASSLFHQETQYF. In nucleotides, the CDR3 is TGTGCCAGCAGCTTGTTCCACCAAGAGACCCAGTACTTC.